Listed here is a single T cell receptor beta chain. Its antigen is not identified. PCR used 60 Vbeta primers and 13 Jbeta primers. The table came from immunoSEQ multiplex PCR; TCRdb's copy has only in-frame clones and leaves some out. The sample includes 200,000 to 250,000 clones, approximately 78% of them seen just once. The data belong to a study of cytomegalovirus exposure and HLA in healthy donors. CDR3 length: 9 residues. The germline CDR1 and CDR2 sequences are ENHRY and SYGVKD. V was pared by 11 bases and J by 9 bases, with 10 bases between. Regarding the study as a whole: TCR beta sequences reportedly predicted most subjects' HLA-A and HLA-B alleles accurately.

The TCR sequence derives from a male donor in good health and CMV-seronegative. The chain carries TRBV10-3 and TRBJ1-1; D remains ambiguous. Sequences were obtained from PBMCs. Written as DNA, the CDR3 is TGTGCCCTATCTTCAAAAGCTTTCTTT. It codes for CALSSKAFF.